This T cell receptor (beta chain) came from a study of blood T cell repertoires in COVID-19. On the study more broadly: Acute and convalescent COVID-19 samples came from the United States, Italy and Spain. The cDNA or gDNA used as material had been derived from T cells, B-cell-depleted T cells, or PBMCs.

As processed by the authors: Estimated nucleated cell counts came from reference gene primer amplification. Here immunoSEQ multiplex PCR was the method, and the copy in TCRdb shows in-frame clones only, minus some. The V and J calls and clone size were taken over from that table, and D and trimming were inferred from the DNA. The table shows fewer than 250,000 clones, with about 86% occurring only once. The sequencing sample was made of peripheral blood. This TCR was sampled from a man aged 50-60 years with active or convalescent COVID-19.

CDR3 nucleotides: TGTGCCTGGAGTGCCCTTTGCTATAAGGGGGGGCTCAACAATGAGCAGTTCTTC. It specifies CAWSALCYKGGLNNEQFF. This rearrangement joins TRBV30 to TRBJ2-1, with a possible D match to TRBD2 (7 bases). Germline V lookup: CDR1 GTSNPN, CDR2 SVGIG (reference sequence). This CDR3 contains 18 residues. V was cut by 1 base and J by 5 bases, with 24 bases left in between.